This T cell receptor beta chain appears in the sequencing data of a study of T cell responses to AZD1222 COVID-19 vaccine. Study observations and caveats: Clonal diversity may have been underestimated, and the donors were mostly white British, with more females than males. The study reported that nearly half of spike-specific TCRs target unmutated variant regions.

Assay: immunoSEQ multiplex PCR; the TCRdb copy retains only in-frame clones and omits some. Counted here are 25,000 to 30,000 clones, about 90% occurring once; the ten biggest clones make up roughly 8.1%. The CDR3 runs 15 residues. CDR1 is SGHAT, CDR2 FQDESV, per germline (reference sequence). V lost 5 bases and J 1 base, leaving 14 bases between the germline ends. In its sample, this clone was seen a few times. Its antigen is unknown. This TCR was sampled from an adult who received the AZD1222 COVID-19 vaccine. The chain links TRBV11-1 to TRBJ1-1; the D is unclear. This material consisted of peripheral blood, taken 28 days after the second AZD1222 dose. The CDR3 bases are TGTGCCAGCAGCCCTAGGGCCAGGTCGAACACTGAAGCTTTCTTT. Protein sequence: CASSPRARSNTEAFF.